One sample yielded the 10 T cell receptor beta chains listed below, sequenced in a study of cytomegalovirus exposure and HLA in healthy donors. The study ran its PCR with 60 Vbeta and 13 Jbeta primers. This table comes from immunoSEQ multiplex PCR, and its TCRdb copy is limited to in-frame clones, with some not included. The sample records tens of thousands of clones, over 60% being singletons. Sequenced: PBMCs. These receptors were taken from a woman aged 40-49 years in good health and CMV-seropositive.

The chain has TRBV6-5 and TRBJ1-2, with D tentatively TRBD1 (5 bases). CDR3 length equals 14 residues. The ends were cut back, 2 bases at V and 9 bases at J, with 16 bases in the middle. In germline, CDR1 is MNHEY, CDR2 SVGAGI. The CDR3 coding sequence is TGTGCCAGCAGTTACGACAGCGGGTCAAGGCGCTACACCTTC. It yields the protein CASSYDSGSRRYTF.

The chain is built from TRBV11-2 and TRBJ2-7, with D possibly matching TRBD2 (6 bases). Germline values: CDR1 SGHAT, CDR2 FQNNGV. V lost 1 base, J lost 4 bases, and 14 bases lay in between. The CDR3 is made up of 15 amino acids. CDR3 sequence: CASSLVSGRRYEQYF. For the CDR3, the DNA is TGTGCCAGCAGCTTAGTCTCGGGGAGGAGGTACGAGCAGTACTTC. The full variable domain, its missing parts supplied by reference TRBV11-2 and TRBJ2-7, is EAGVAQSPRYKIIEKRQSVAFWCNPISGHATLYWYQQILGQGPKLLIQFQNNGVVDDSQLPKDRFSAERLKGVDSTLKIQPAKLEDSAVYLCASSLVSGRRYEQYFGPGTRLTVT.

This clone has a handful of counts. The chain links TRBV2 to TRBJ1-5, with D unclear. The CDR3 length is 15 residues. Germline loops: CDR1 SNHLY, CDR2 FYNNEI. Trimming removed 8 bases from V and 2 bases from J, with 16 bases in between. The CDR3 nucleotides are TGTGCCAGCGATGGTCCCGGCGGGGGCAATCAGCCCCAGCATTTT. It yields the protein CASDGPGGGNQPQHF.

The chain is built from TRBV28 and TRBJ1-2; D call uncertain. This CDR3 is 14 amino acids long. From germline, CDR1 is MDHEN and CDR2 SYDVKM. Trimming stripped 5 bases from V and 1 base from J, with 11 bases between. The CDR3: CASSGSRINYGYTF. As DNA, the CDR3 is TGTGCCAGCAGTGGGTCCAGGATTAACTATGGCTACACCTTC.

The chain is built from TRBV6-1 and TRBJ1-5; 10 nucleotides match TRBD1. The CDR3 has 13 residues. The trim removed 9 bases at V and 5 bases at J, leaving 4 bases unmatched. Germline CDR1 reads MNHNS; CDR2 reads SASEGT. This CDR3 is CASEGQGYQPQHF. The CDR3 DNA reads as TGTGCCAGTGAGGGACAGGGGTATCAGCCCCAGCATTTT.

The chain carries TRBV27 and TRBJ1-6; 7 positions match TRBD1. CDR1 and CDR2 (germline): MNHEY, SMNVEV (reference sequence). With 3 bases clipped from V and 5 bases from J, the junction kept 1 base outside the gene matches. This CDR3 has 14 amino acids. CDR3 protein: CASSFQGDNSPLHF. Here the CDR3 DNA reads TGTGCCAGCAGTTTCCAGGGGGATAATTCACCCCTCCACTTT.

This clone was seen a single time. The chain has TRBV7-3 and TRBJ2-3; weak D call: TRBD2 (6 bases). Germline loops: CDR1 SGHTA, CDR2 FQGTGA. CDR3 length: 13 residues. V was cut by 3 bases and J by 6 bases, with 10 bases left in between. The CDR3 reads CASSLGGRDTQYF. The CDR3 DNA sequence: TGTGCCAGCAGCTTGGGGGGTCGGGATACGCAGTATTTT.

The chain recombines TRBV7-3 with TRBJ2-3, with D possibly TRBD1 on 5 matching bases. The V gene lost 0 bases and the J gene lost 5 bases, with 9 bases spanning the gap. This CDR3 is 14 amino acids long. Germline V gene sequence: CDR1 SGHTA, CDR2 FQGTGA. CDR3 residues: CASSLTGAIDTQYF. CDR3 sequence (DNA): TGTGCCAGCAGCTTAACAGGGGCAATAGATACGCAGTATTTT.

The chain recombines TRBV4-3 with TRBJ2-1, with a weak D call TRBD2 (6 bases). Germline CDR1 LGHNA, CDR2 YSLEER. V was cut by 5 bases and J by 7 bases, with 12 bases left in between. The CDR3 is 13 residues long. CDR3 in amino acids: CASSSLARNEQFF. The CDR3 DNA reads as TGCGCCAGCAGCTCCCTAGCGAGGAATGAGCAGTTCTTC.

The V gene is TRBV7-6, the J gene TRBJ2-1; 7 nucleotides align to TRBD2. The germline V gene has CDR1 SGHVS and CDR2 FNYEAQ. CDR3 size: 20 residues. J gave up 0 bases and V 3 bases, and 17 bases lay outside the gene matches. CDR3 loop: CASSLGRARASDSSYNEQFF. The CDR3 region has the DNA TGTGCCAGCAGCTTGGGGAGGGCCCGGGCTAGCGATAGCTCCTACAATGAGCAGTTCTTC. Filled out from reference TRBV7-6 and TRBJ2-1, the complete variable domain reads GAGVSQSPRYKVTKRGQDVALRCDPISGHVSLYWYRQALGQGPEFLTYFNYEAQQDKSGLPNDRFSAERPEGSISTLTIQRTEQRDSAMYRCASSLGRARASDSSYNEQFFGPGTRLTVL.